The 4 T cell receptor beta chains below come from one sample, sequenced in a study of stem cell transplantation in POMP-related autoinflammatory disease. This table comes from immunoSEQ multiplex PCR, and its TCRdb copy is limited to in-frame clones, with some not included. Of approximately 1,000 clones listed, 72% were seen once; the top ten hold 61%. Sequencing was performed on CD8+ T cells from PBMCs. Source of these receptors: a human donor in good health.

The chain employs TRBV4-2 and TRBJ1-1; 8 bases are shared with TRBD1. V lost 5 bases, J lost 5 bases, and 10 bases stayed unmatched. CDR1 and CDR2 (germline): LGHNA, YNFKEQ. The CDR3 totals 15 residues. CDR3 protein: CASSNWTGRETEAFF. In DNA, the CDR3 is TGTGCCAGCAGCAACTGGACAGGGAGGGAGACTGAAGCTTTCTTT.

This clone was counted only a few times. The chain couples TRBV27 to TRBJ2-7, with TRBD2 identical over 8 bases. This CDR3 comprises 17 residues. Germline-derived CDR1 and CDR2 are MNHEY and SMNVEV (reference sequence). V lost 2 bases and J lost 0; bases outside the gene matches: 9. CDR3 DNA: TGTGCCAGCAGTTTAAACTTCGGTCTAGCGGGCTCCTACGAGCAGTACTTC. Its protein is CASSLNFGLAGSYEQYF.

The chain couples TRBV6-5 to TRBJ2-7; the D gene is possibly TRBD2 (6 bases). The CDR3 is made up of 13 amino acids. V gave up 6 bases and J gave up 7 bases, with 16 bases separating them. CDR1 and CDR2 (germline): MNHEY, SVGAGI. The CDR3 here is CASSPGGVGEQYF. The CDR3 DNA reads TGTGCCAGCAGCCCCGGGGGAGTTGGGGAGCAGTACTTC.

The V call is TRBV5-1, the J call TRBJ1-1, with D hard to call. The CDR3 totals 11 residues. Per the germline V gene, CDR1 is SGHRS and CDR2 is YFSETQ. Trimming stripped 0 bases from V and 4 bases from J, with 1 base between. The CDR3 nucleotides are TGCGCCAGCAGCTTGGGCACTGAAGCTTTCTTT. This codes for CASSLGTEAFF.